One sample yielded the 2 T cell receptor beta chains listed below, sequenced in a study of technical replicates of blood from four donors. Some clones are missing from TCRdb's copy, which holds only in-frame ones; the method was immunoSEQ multiplex PCR. Counted here are more than 70,000 clones, just over 90% occurring once; the ten biggest clones make up under 0.3%. The sample taken for sequencing was T cells isolated from PBMCs. These receptor sequences come from a human donor in good health.

DNA of the CDR3: TGCAGCACTACGACAGGGGGTGGCTATGGCTACACCTTC. Translation gives CSTTTGGGYGYTF. V and J are TRBV29-1 and TRBJ1-2, with 9 positions matching TRBD1. The CDR3 extends over 13 amino acids. V shed 8 bases, J shed 4 bases, and the junction held 8 bases outside the gene matches. Germline V CDR1 and CDR2: SQVTM, ANQGSEA.

This chain links TRBV19 with TRBJ2-7; no definite D call. The V end lost 2 bases, the J end lost 0 bases, and 5 bases lay between the germline ends. The germline gives CDR1 LNHDA, CDR2 SQIVND (reference sequence). The CDR3 totals 13 residues. The CDR3 nucleotides are TGTGCCAGTAGTATAACTACCTCCTACGAGCAGTACTTC. This translates into CASSITTSYEQYF.